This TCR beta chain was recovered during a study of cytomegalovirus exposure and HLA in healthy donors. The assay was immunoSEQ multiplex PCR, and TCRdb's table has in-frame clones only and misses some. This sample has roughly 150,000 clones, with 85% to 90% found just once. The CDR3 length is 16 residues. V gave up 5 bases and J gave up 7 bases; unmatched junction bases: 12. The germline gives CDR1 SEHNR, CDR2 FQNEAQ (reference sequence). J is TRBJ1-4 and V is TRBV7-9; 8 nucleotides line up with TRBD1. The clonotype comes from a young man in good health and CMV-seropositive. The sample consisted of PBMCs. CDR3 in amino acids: CASSRDRGGRREKLFF. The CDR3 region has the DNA TGTGCCAGCAGCCGAGACAGGGGAGGGAGGCGTGAAAAACTGTTTTTT.